This entry features one TCR beta chain sequence. The sample belongs to a study of sequential checkpoint blockade in melanoma. As to treatment: randomized to nivolumab then ipilimumab (arm A) or the reverse (arm B). The method was immunoSEQ multiplex PCR; TCRdb's version includes in-frame clones alone and lacks a portion of them. Of over 9,500 clones listed, over 70% were seen once; the top ten hold 17%. Trimming left V 1 base short and J 2 bases short, with 5 bases between. In germline, CDR1 is MDHEN, CDR2 SYDVKM. CDR3 size: 13 residues. V and J are TRBV28 and TRBJ1-1; D unresolved. The sequences come from CD8+ T cells sorted from blood (inferred from file names), collected from a patient given nivolumab and ipilimumab in sequence. This sequence was found in a human donor with melanoma. In nucleotides, the CDR3 is TGTGCCAGCAGTTTATCCGTTAACACTGAAGCTTTCTTT. It encodes CASSLSVNTEAFF.